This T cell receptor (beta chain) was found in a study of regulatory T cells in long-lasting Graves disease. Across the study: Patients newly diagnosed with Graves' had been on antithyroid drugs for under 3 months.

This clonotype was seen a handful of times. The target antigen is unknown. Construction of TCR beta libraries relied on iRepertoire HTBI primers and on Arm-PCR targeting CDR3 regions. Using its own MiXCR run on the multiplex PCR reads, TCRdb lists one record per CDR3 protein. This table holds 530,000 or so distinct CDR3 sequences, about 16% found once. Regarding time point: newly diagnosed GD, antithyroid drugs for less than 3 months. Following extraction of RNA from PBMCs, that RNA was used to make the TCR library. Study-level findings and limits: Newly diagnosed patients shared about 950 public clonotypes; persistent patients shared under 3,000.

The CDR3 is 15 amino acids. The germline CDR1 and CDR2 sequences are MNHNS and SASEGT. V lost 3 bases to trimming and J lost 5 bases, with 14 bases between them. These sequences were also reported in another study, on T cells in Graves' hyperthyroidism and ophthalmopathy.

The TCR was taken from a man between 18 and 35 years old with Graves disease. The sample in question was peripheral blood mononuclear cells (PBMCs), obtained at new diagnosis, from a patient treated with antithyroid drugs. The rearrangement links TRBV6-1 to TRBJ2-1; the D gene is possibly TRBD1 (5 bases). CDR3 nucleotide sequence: TGTGCCAGCAGTGAGTACAGGTATGAAAACAATGAGCAGTTCTTC. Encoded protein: CASSEYRYENNEQFF.